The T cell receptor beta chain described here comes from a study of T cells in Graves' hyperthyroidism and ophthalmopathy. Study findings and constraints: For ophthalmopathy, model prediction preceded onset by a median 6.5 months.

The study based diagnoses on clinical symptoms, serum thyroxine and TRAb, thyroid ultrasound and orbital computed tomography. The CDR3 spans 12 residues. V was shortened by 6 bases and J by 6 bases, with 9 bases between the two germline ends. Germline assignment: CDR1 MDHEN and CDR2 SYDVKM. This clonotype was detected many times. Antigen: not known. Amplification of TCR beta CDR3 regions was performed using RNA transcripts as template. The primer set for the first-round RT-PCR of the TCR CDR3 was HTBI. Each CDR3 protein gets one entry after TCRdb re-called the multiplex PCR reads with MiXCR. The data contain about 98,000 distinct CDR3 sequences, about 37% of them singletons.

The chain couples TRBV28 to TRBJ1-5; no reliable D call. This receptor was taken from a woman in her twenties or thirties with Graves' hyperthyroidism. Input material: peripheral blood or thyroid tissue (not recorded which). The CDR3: CASSGLGQPQHF. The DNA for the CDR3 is TGTGCCAGCAGCGGACTTGGTCAGCCCCAGCATTTT.